Following are 30 T cell receptor beta chains from one sample sequenced in a study of blood T cell repertoires in COVID-19 (dated by TCRdb to 2018 to 2020). Libraries came from the immunoSEQ multiplex PCR assay. TCRdb mirrors the immuneACCESS table, restricted to in-frame sequences. Some clones are absent from its copies; in checked studies, under half trace to an unresolved V gene, and the reason for the others is unknown. In this sample the table shows about 90,000 clones, over 80% of which occur a single time. The top ten clones comprise 10% to 15% of the sample. The sequenced material came from peripheral blood. These TCRs come from a woman aged 70-85 years with active or convalescent COVID-19.

V usage is TRBV9 and J usage is TRBJ2-1; 10 nucleotides align to TRBD1. Germline V CDR1 and CDR2: SGDLS, YYNGEE. This CDR3 region has 16 residues. V gave up 0 bases and J gave up 6 bases; unmatched junction bases: 6. The CDR3 nucleotides read TGTGCCAGCAGCGTAGTGGCGGGACAGGGGTTCAATGAGCAGTTCTTC. Its protein is CASSVVAGQGFNEQFF.

This rearrangement joins TRBV7-9 to TRBJ1-2; 8 bases match TRBD1. After removal of 5 bases from V and 6 bases from J, the junction contained 8 bases not matched to a gene. CDR3 length: 14 residues. CDR1 is SEHNR and CDR2 is FQNEAQ in the germline V gene (reference sequence). Here the CDR3 reads CASSPQTGVHGYTF. CDR3 in DNA: TGTGCCAGCAGCCCCCAGACAGGGGTCCATGGCTACACCTTC.

This chain joins TRBV5-1 and TRBJ2-2; no definite D call. The CDR3 has 16 residues. V was pared by 0 bases and J by 5 bases, with 14 bases between. In germline, CDR1 is SGHRS, CDR2 YFSETQ. CDR3 sequence (DNA): TGCGCCAGCAGCTTGGACGCCAGAACAATTACCGGGGAGCTGTTTTTT. Translated: CASSLDARTITGELFF.

CDR3 amino acids: CASSSGTGVHGYTF. The CDR3 DNA follows: TGTGCCAGCAGCTCCGGGACAGGGGTCCATGGCTACACCTTC. This chain connects TRBV3-1 (or the pseudogene TRBV3-2) to TRBJ1-2; 10 bases agree with TRBD1. V was clipped by 5 bases and J by 6 bases; unmatched bases: 6. This CDR3 contains 14 residues. Per germline, CDR1 LGHDT and CDR2 YNNKEL (reference sequence).

V usage is TRBV5-1 and J usage is TRBJ2-1; D perhaps matches TRBD2 (6 bases). Trimming removed 5 bases from V and 6 bases from J, with 18 bases in between. From germline, CDR1 is SGHRS and CDR2 YFSETQ. This CDR3 has 15 amino acids. The CDR3 coding sequence is TGCGCCAGCAGAATCGGAGGGAAGCAAACCAATGAGCAGTTCTTC. Translating it yields CASRIGGKQTNEQFF.

The chain joins TRBV5-8 to TRBJ2-1, with D tentatively TRBD2 (7 bases). The ends were cut back, 3 bases at V and 0 bases at J, with 22 bases in the middle. CDR1 and CDR2 from the germline V gene are SGHTS and YDEGEE. There are 19 residues in the CDR3. Written as DNA, the CDR3 is TGTGCCAGCAGCTCTGCCCGGGGGGCAGAGTTAAGCTCCTACAATGAGCAGTTCTTC. This gives the protein CASSSARGAELSSYNEQFF.

V gene TRBV3-1 (or the pseudogene TRBV3-2) combines with J gene TRBJ2-3, with TRBD2 matching 7 bases. Germline trimming cut 8 bases from V and 2 bases from J; bases unmatched to any gene: 1. This CDR3 is built from 12 residues. Per germline, CDR1 LGHDT and CDR2 YNNKEL (reference sequence). CDR3 DNA: TGTGCCAGCGCGGGGGACACAGATACGCAGTATTTT. Translating it yields CASAGDTDTQYF.

The V and J genes are TRBV29-1 and TRBJ1-4, with 7 bases that match TRBD1. There are 16 residues in the CDR3. V was pared by 7 bases and J by 3 bases, with 14 bases of the junction left unmatched. Germline V CDR1 and CDR2: SQVTM, ANQGSEA. The CDR3 spells CSARDSAWGANEKLFF. CDR3 sequence (DNA): TGCAGCGCACGGGACAGCGCCTGGGGGGCTAATGAAAAACTGTTTTTT.

The chain links TRBV28 to TRBJ2-5; TRBD1 is a possible D gene (6 bases). Germline loops: CDR1 MDHEN, CDR2 SYDVKM. This CDR3 has 15 residues. V lost 2 bases to trimming and J lost 1 base, with 11 bases between them. CDR3 coding DNA: TGTGCCAGCAGTTTAGCCGGGACAACCCAAGAGACCCAGTACTTC. Amino acids: CASSLAGTTQETQYF.

V and J are TRBV7-2 and TRBJ2-1, with D possibly being TRBD1 (6 bases). Trimming stripped 4 bases from V and 3 bases from J, with 10 bases between. The CDR3 sequence is 14 residues long. Germline CDR1 is SGHTA and CDR2 is FQGNSA. The CDR3 loop is CASSSDRDYNEQFF. CDR3 in DNA: TGTGCCAGCAGCTCGGACAGAGACTACAATGAGCAGTTCTTC.

V usage is TRBV27 and J usage is TRBJ2-3; 7 bases are shared with TRBD1. J gave up 0 bases and V 0 bases, and 0 bases lay outside the gene matches. Germline values: CDR1 MNHEY, CDR2 SMNVEV (reference sequence). This CDR3 has 15 residues. The CDR3 sequence is CASSLSGQSTDTQYF. CDR3 sequence (DNA): TGTGCCAGCAGTTTATCGGGACAGAGCACAGATACGCAGTATTTT.

V usage is TRBV3-1 (or the pseudogene TRBV3-2) and J usage is TRBJ1-2; 12 bases map to TRBD1. The CDR3 spans 19 residues. V lost 4 bases, J lost 4 bases, and 16 bases stayed unmatched. CDR1 LGHDT and CDR2 YNNKEL come from the germline V gene (reference sequence). CDR3 loop: CASSLPLSGQGADAYGYTF. The CDR3, as DNA: TGTGCCAGCAGCCTACCCCTTTCGGGACAGGGGGCCGACGCCTATGGCTACACCTTC.

V is TRBV2 and J is TRBJ1-5, with 7 bases identical to TRBD1. CDR1 is SNHLY and CDR2 is FYNNEI in the germline V gene. The V segment lost 11 bases and the J segment 0 bases; nucleotides outside the gene matches: 7. The CDR3 has 14 residues. The CDR3 DNA sequence: TGTGCCTGCCGGGACAGCATTAGCAATCAGCCCCAGCATTTT. It encodes CACRDSISNQPQHF.

V usage is TRBV11-2 and J usage is TRBJ1-1, with TRBD1 matching 8 bases. J gave up 2 bases and V 2 bases, and 4 bases lay outside the gene matches. The CDR3 totals 15 residues. CDR1 is SGHAT and CDR2 is FQNNGV in the germline V gene. Written as DNA, the CDR3 is TGTGCCAGCAGCTTACAGGGGGCGATTAACACTGAAGCTTTCTTT. Amino acids: CASSLQGAINTEAFF.

CDR3 amino acids: CASSLAGAGAGTDTQYF. The DNA of the CDR3 is TGTGCCAGCAGCCTTGCAGGTGCGGGGGCCGGCACAGATACGCAGTATTTT. The rearrangement joins TRBV4-2 to TRBJ2-3, with D possibly TRBD2 on 7 matching bases. Trimming took off 4 bases at V and 1 base at J, with 18 bases between the two ends. The germline V gene encodes CDR1 LGHNA and CDR2 YNFKEQ. The CDR3 sequence is 17 residues long.

This chain uses TRBV18 with TRBJ2-7; 7 bases are shared with TRBD1. The germline gives CDR1 KGHSH, CDR2 LQKENI. Trimming cost V 3 bases and J 0 bases; bases outside gene matches: 5. The CDR3 is 15 residues long. CDR3 in amino acids: CASSPSRDSSYEQYF. CDR3 nucleotides: TGTGCCAGCTCACCGAGCCGGGACAGCTCCTACGAGCAGTACTTC.

The gene calls are TRBV28 and TRBJ2-6, with 9 bases aligning to TRBD1. J lost 4 bases, V lost 3 bases, and 4 bases had no gene match. Germline lookup yields CDR1 MDHEN and CDR2 SYDVKM. This CDR3 is built from 16 residues. This chain's CDR3 is CASSLYRGLGANVLTF. The CDR3 nucleotides read TGTGCCAGCAGTTTGTACAGGGGGCTGGGGGCCAACGTCCTGACTTTC.

This clone was observed a few times. The chain has TRBV6-6 and TRBJ2-3, with TRBD2 matching 9 bases. The CDR3 has 16 amino acids. V dropped 4 bases and J dropped 0; count of bases not matched to a gene: 5. The germline V gene has CDR1 MNHNY and CDR2 SVGAGI (reference sequence). The CDR3 is CASSWSGGPSTDTQYF. The CDR3 DNA reads TGTGCCAGCAGTTGGAGCGGGGGGCCTAGCACAGATACGCAGTATTTT.

The chain employs TRBV5-6 and TRBJ2-7; D might be TRBD1 (5 bases). The CDR3 has 13 residues. The V gene's germline CDR1 is SGHDT and CDR2 YYEEEE. Trimming cost V 2 bases and J 3 bases, with 9 bases left between them. The CDR3 protein is CASSFIQGYEQYF. The CDR3 DNA sequence: TGTGCCAGCAGCTTCATCCAGGGCTACGAGCAGTACTTC.

This chain joins TRBV29-1 and TRBJ1-2; D uncertain. Germline CDR1 SQVTM, CDR2 ANQGSEA. The germline V and J ends were trimmed by 4 bases and 5 bases, with 14 bases remaining between them. CDR3 length: 13 residues. The CDR3 region has the DNA TGCAGCGTTGCGGGTGCGTCTGGGTATGGCTACACCTTC. It yields the protein CSVAGASGYGYTF.

The gene calls are TRBV14 and TRBJ2-7; D possibly corresponds to TRBD1 (5 bases). V was clipped by 4 bases and J by 1 base, with 14 bases between them. Looked up from germline, CDR1 is SGHDN and CDR2 is FVKESK. This CDR3 region has 15 residues. The CDR3, as DNA: TGTGCCAGCAGCCGCACCGGTGACAGTTCCTACGAGCAGTACTTC. Translating it yields CASSRTGDSSYEQYF.

J is TRBJ2-3 and V is TRBV14; D remains unclear. Trimming shortened V by 3 bases and J by 4 bases, and 8 bases separated the two germline ends. CDR1 and CDR2 from the germline V gene are SGHDN and FVKESK. The CDR3 extends over 13 amino acids. This CDR3 is CASSQLLADTQYF. CDR3 coding DNA: TGTGCCAGCAGCCAGTTATTAGCAGATACGCAGTATTTT.

V and J are TRBV18 and TRBJ2-3, with D perhaps matching TRBD2 (5 bases). CDR3 size: 15 residues. V was clipped by 5 bases and J by 1 base, with 13 bases between them. The germline V gene has CDR1 KGHSH and CDR2 LQKENI. This CDR3 reads CASSFGGGRTDTQYF. For the CDR3, the DNA is TGTGCCAGCTCATTCGGAGGTGGGCGCACAGATACGCAGTATTTT.

The chain joins TRBV2 to TRBJ1-3; TRBD1 might be the D (5 bases). The germline CDR1 and CDR2 sequences are SNHLY and FYNNEI. The V end was cut by 5 bases, the J end by 9 bases, with 14 bases between. CDR3 length: 13 amino acids. The chain's CDR3 is CASSYQPGGTIYF. CDR3 in DNA: TGTGCCAGCAGTTACCAGCCCGGGGGCACCATATATTTT.

This sequence joins TRBV4-3 and TRBJ2-3; possibly TRBD2 for D (5 bases). V was clipped by 1 base and J by 3 bases, with 14 bases between them. The germline V gene has CDR1 LGHNA and CDR2 YSLEER. The CDR3 is 16 amino acids. For the CDR3, the DNA is TGCGCCAGCAGCCAAGGGTATTCAGGCGGGACAGATACGCAGTATTTT. Amino acids: CASSQGYSGGTDTQYF.

CDR3 DNA sequence: TGCGCCAGCAGCTTGGGACTAGCGTCCACCTACGAGCAGTACTTC. This codes for CASSLGLASTYEQYF. V usage is TRBV5-1 and J usage is TRBJ2-7, with TRBD2 matching over 8 bases. Germline lookup yields CDR1 SGHRS and CDR2 YFSETQ. V trimming: 0 bases; J trimming: 2 bases; junction bases outside the gene matches: 4. The CDR3 loop spans 15 amino acids.

This chain joins TRBV12-3 or TRBV12-4 and TRBJ2-4; D may be TRBD1 (6 bases). The CDR3 has 13 residues. V was pared by 6 bases and J by 6 bases, with 12 bases between. The CDR3 here is CASSQRGGNIQYF. The CDR3 DNA is TGTGCCAGCAGCCAGAGAGGGGGAAACATTCAGTACTTC.

This clone was seen more than once but under ten times. This chain links TRBV11-2 with TRBJ2-1, with 9 bases aligning to TRBD2. V was pared by 1 base and J by 8 bases, with 3 bases of the junction left unmatched. CDR3 length: 14 amino acids. Per the germline V gene, CDR1 is SGHAT and CDR2 is FQNNGV. The CDR3 protein is CASSLGGGAYEQFF. The CDR3 DNA is TGTGCCAGCAGCTTAGGCGGGGGGGCCTATGAGCAGTTCTTC.

This chain joins TRBV6-5 and TRBJ2-4; D gene uncertain. This CDR3 is 12 amino acids long. Germline values: CDR1 MNHEY, CDR2 SVGAGI. Trimming removed 5 bases at V and 8 bases at J, with 10 bases between. CDR3 sequence reads: CASSNLGDIQYF. The CDR3 DNA sequence: TGTGCCAGCAGTAATCTAGGTGACATTCAGTACTTC.

The chain uses TRBV5-1 and TRBJ1-6; 7 bases are a match to TRBD1. V was pared by 0 bases and J by 9 bases, with 9 bases of the junction left unmatched. Per the germline V gene, CDR1 is SGHRS and CDR2 is YFSETQ. This CDR3 is built from 16 residues. The DNA for the CDR3 is TGCGCCAGCAGCTTGGTCATGGGACAGCTTGGTTCACCCCTCCACTTT. It translates to CASSLVMGQLGSPLHF.